Presented here are 6 T cell receptor beta chains from one specimen sequenced in a study of spatial heterogeneity in lung cancer. TCRdb used MiXCR to reprocess the 5' RACE reads, holding one entry per CDR3 protein. The table has roughly 70,000 distinct CDR3 sequences, roughly 13% seen once. Indicated time point: sample taken at primary tumor resection. Sequencing was performed on whole RNA extracted from tumor and nontumor lung tissue, or from frozen PBMC, and the material was left unsorted. The sequences come from PBMCs, collected at surgery. These receptor sequences come from a male donor with early-stage non-small cell lung cancer.

The chain employs TRBV6-5 and TRBJ2-2; the match to TRBD2 covers 10 bases. There are 15 residues in the CDR3. The V segment lost 5 bases and the J segment 7 bases; nucleotides outside the gene matches: 7. CDR1 and CDR2 (germline): MNHEY, SVGAGI. The chain's CDR3 is CASSDSGRANGELFF. CDR3 sequence (DNA): TGTGCCAGCAGTGACAGCGGGAGGGCGAACGGGGAGCTGTTTTTT.

This clonotype was seen only a few times. The genes are TRBV5-4 and TRBJ2-1, with D perhaps matching TRBD2 (6 bases). V lost 0 bases to trimming and J lost 5 bases, with 9 bases between them. CDR3 size: 14 residues. Germline V gene lookup returns CDR1 SGHNT and CDR2 YYREEE (reference sequence). As DNA, the CDR3 is TGTGCCAGCAGCTTGGATGCTAGCGACAATGAGCAGTTCTTC. Its translation: CASSLDASDNEQFF.

This clonotype was recorded a few times. The gene calls are TRBV9 and TRBJ2-7, with 7 bases lining up with TRBD1. Germline assignment: CDR1 SGDLS and CDR2 YYNGEE. This CDR3 spans 13 amino acids. The trim removed 0 bases at V and 6 bases at J, leaving 3 bases unmatched. The CDR3 loop reads CASSVEAGGEQYF. In DNA form, the CDR3 reads TGTGCCAGCAGCGTAGAGGCAGGGGGCGAGCAGTACTTC.

The chain couples TRBV11-2 to TRBJ2-7; weak D call: TRBD2 (5 bases). CDR1 and CDR2 (germline): SGHAT, FQNNGV. This CDR3 is 12 amino acids long. V lost 3 bases to trimming and J lost 5 bases, with 8 bases between them. DNA of the CDR3: TGTGCCAGCAGCTTCGGGAAAGACGAGCAGTACTTC. It encodes CASSFGKDEQYF.

This clonotype was picked up a small number of times. The V call is TRBV7-2, the J call TRBJ2-3, with D hard to call. This CDR3 has 14 residues. Trimming removed 5 bases at V and 6 bases at J, with 15 bases between. CDR1 and CDR2 (germline): SGHTA, FQGNSA. The DNA of the CDR3 is TGTGCCAGCAGCCCTTATCCGGATACGGATACGCAGTATTTT. Encoded protein: CASSPYPDTDTQYF.

Many counts were recorded for this clonotype. The V and J genes are TRBV25-1 and TRBJ1-6; D perhaps matches TRBD1 (5 bases). The germline gives CDR1 MGHDK, CDR2 SYGVNS. V was cut by 2 bases and J by 9 bases, with 8 bases left in between. The CDR3 runs to 13 residues. The CDR3 nucleotides are TGTGCCAGCAGTGAAAGTGGGGGTTCACCCCTCCACTTT. This encodes CASSESGGSPLHF.